Presented here are 9 T cell receptor beta chains from one specimen sequenced in a study of T cell responses to AZD1222 COVID-19 vaccine. The table came from immunoSEQ multiplex PCR; TCRdb's copy has only in-frame clones and leaves some out. The sample lists about 150,000 clones, more than 85% occurring once. Sequencing used peripheral blood, obtained on day 0 of AZD1222 vaccination. These receptor sequences come from an adult in good health.

J is TRBJ2-7 and V is TRBV9; D is possibly TRBD2 (6 bases). The CDR3 loop spans 15 amino acids. Deletions cut 5 bases from V and 0 bases from J, with 15 bases between. The V gene's germline CDR1 is SGDLS and CDR2 YYNGEE. The CDR3 loop reads CASSPHREISYEQYF. The CDR3 coding sequence is TGTGCCAGCAGTCCCCACCGGGAGATCTCCTACGAGCAGTACTTC.

The J gene is TRBJ2-7, the V gene TRBV28; 8 positions match TRBD2. The germline gives CDR1 MDHEN, CDR2 SYDVKM. The CDR3 has 14 residues. Trimming took 7 bases from V and 7 from J; bases not matched to a gene: 12. CDR3 nucleotides: TGTGCCAGCACACCGGCAGCGGGAGCACAAGAGCAGTACTTC. Its translation: CASTPAAGAQEQYF. Variable domain in full (rest from reference TRBV28 and TRBJ2-7): DVKVTQSSRYLVKRTGEKVFLECVQDMDHENMFWYRQDPGLGLRLIYFSYDVKMKEKGDIPEGYSVSREKKERFSLILESASTNQTSMYLCASTPAAGAQEQYFGPGTRLTVT.

The V gene is TRBV3-1 (or the pseudogene TRBV3-2), the J gene TRBJ1-1; perhaps TRBD1 as D (5 bases). Trimming left V 4 bases short and J 3 bases short, with 9 bases between. Germline V gene data show CDR1 as LGHDT and CDR2 as YNNKEL (reference sequence). The CDR3 spans 13 residues. CDR3 protein: CASSPSRDTEAFF. DNA for the CDR3: TGTGCCAGCAGCCCAAGCAGGGACACTGAAGCTTTCTTT.

This clone has just one count. V and J are TRBV30 and TRBJ1-3, with a possible D match to TRBD1 (6 bases). CDR3 length: 17 residues. Trimming removed 2 bases from V and 0 bases from J, with 17 bases in between. CDR1 and CDR2 (germline): GTSNPN, SVGIG (reference sequence). The CDR3 bases are TGTGCCTGGAGTACCCAACAGGGACCCAGCTCTGGAAACACCATATATTTT. Protein product: CAWSTQQGPSSGNTIYF.

The chain carries TRBV7-2 and TRBJ2-1; 12 positions agree with TRBD2. Germline CDR1 SGHTA, CDR2 FQGNSA. CDR3 length equals 19 residues. J was trimmed by 3 bases and V by 3 bases; bases with no gene match: 12. Written as DNA, the CDR3 is TGTGCCAGCAGCTTTGGGTCCCTAGCGGGAGGGCCGGACTACAATGAGCAGTTCTTC. It specifies CASSFGSLAGGPDYNEQFF.

The J gene is TRBJ2-3, the V gene TRBV7-2, with 7 positions matching TRBD2. With V trimmed by 6 bases and J by 6 bases, 9 bases remained unmatched. Germline V CDR1 and CDR2: SGHTA, FQGNSA. This CDR3 spans 14 amino acids. CDR3 amino acids: CASSDSGGPDTQYF. The CDR3 DNA reads as TGTGCCAGCAGTGACTCGGGGGGTCCGGATACGCAGTATTTT.

The chain joins TRBV6-2 or TRBV6-3 to TRBJ1-2; no firm D call. Trimming took 0 bases from V and 4 from J, leaving 9 bases between them. There are 14 residues in the CDR3. CDR1 and CDR2 from the germline V gene are MNHEY and SVGEGT. In DNA, the CDR3 is TGTGCCAGCAGTTACTCGAAAGGAGGCTATGGCTACACCTTC. Encoded protein: CASSYSKGGYGYTF.

This sequence joins TRBV20-1 and TRBJ1-4; the D gene is possibly TRBD1 (5 bases). CDR1 and CDR2 (germline): DFQATT, SNEGSKA (reference sequence). CDR3 length: 13 residues. Trimming took 3 bases from V and 8 from J, leaving 13 bases between them. CDR3 nucleotide sequence: TGCAGTGCTAGTACAGGCATGGGCGAAAAACTGTTTTTT. Its translation: CSASTGMGEKLFF.

The gene calls are TRBV7-2 and TRBJ2-2; the match to TRBD2 covers 15 bases. The length of the CDR3 is 19 residues. V lost 6 bases, J lost 4 bases, and 12 bases stayed unmatched. Germline V gene data show CDR1 as SGHTA and CDR2 as FQGNSA. CDR3 residues: CASSPGLAGGPMGTGELFF. The CDR3 nucleotides are TGTGCCAGCAGTCCCGGACTAGCGGGAGGGCCTATGGGCACCGGGGAGCTGTTTTTT.